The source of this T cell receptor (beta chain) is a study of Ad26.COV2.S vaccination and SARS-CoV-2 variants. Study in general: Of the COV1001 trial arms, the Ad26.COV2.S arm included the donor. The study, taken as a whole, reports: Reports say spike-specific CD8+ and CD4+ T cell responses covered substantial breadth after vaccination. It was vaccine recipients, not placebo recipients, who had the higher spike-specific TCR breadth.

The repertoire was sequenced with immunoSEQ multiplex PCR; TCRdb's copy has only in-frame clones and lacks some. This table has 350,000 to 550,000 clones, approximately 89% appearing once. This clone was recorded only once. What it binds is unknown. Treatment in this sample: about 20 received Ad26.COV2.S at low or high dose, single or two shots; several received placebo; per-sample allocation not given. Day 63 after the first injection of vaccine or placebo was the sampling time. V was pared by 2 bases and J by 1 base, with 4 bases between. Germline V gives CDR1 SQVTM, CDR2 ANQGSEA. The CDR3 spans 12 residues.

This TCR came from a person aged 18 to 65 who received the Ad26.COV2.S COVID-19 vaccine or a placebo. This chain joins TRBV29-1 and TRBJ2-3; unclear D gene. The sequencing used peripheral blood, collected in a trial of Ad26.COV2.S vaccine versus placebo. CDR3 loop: CSVEPGTDTQYF. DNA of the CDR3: TGCAGCGTTGAACCTGGCACAGATACGCAGTATTTT.